Listed below are T cell receptor beta chains from one sample, sequenced in a study of blood T cell repertoires in COVID-19. The method was immunoSEQ multiplex PCR; TCRdb's version includes in-frame clones alone and lacks a portion of them. The table shows 90,000 or so clones, with roughly 85% occurring only once. The sequencing sample was made of peripheral blood. The receptors were gathered from a human donor in a cohort sampled during active COVID-19. Both conserved end residues are part of each CDR3. A D gene is named only where the DNA matches it firmly. Clone size appears in some rows only: once, few, many, or a class for an expanded clone.

V	size	J	D	DNA	CDR3
TRBV7-2	.	TRBJ1-2	.	TGTGCCAGCAGCTTAGACTACGGTGGCTACACCTTC	CASSLDYGGYTF
TRBV5-6	.	TRBJ1-2	.	TGTGCCAGCAGCTTGACTCAGGGGTACTATGGCTACACCTTC	CASSLTQGYYGYTF
TRBV19	once	TRBJ1-4	TRBD1	TGTGCCAGCTCTCCGCTCGGGACAGTTAATGAAAAACTGTTTTTT	CASSPLGTVNEKLFF
TRBV18	.	TRBJ2-6	.	TGTGCCAGCTCACCACGGCAGGGCGACTGGGCCAACGTCCTGACTTTC	CASSPRQGDWANVLTF
TRBV6-6	.	TRBJ1-6	.	TGTGCCAGCAGTGACAGACGTTCACCCCTCCACTTT	CASSDRRSPLHF
TRBV27	.	TRBJ2-1	TRBD2	TGTGCCAGCAGTTTAGCAAACACCAGGCGGGGGGCCTACAATGAGCAGTTCTTC	CASSLANTRRGAYNEQFF
TRBV11-2	.	TRBJ2-7	TRBD1	TGTGCCAGCAGCTTAGCAGGGGGTGTCGGCCACGAGCAGTACTTC	CASSLAGGVGHEQYF
TRBV5-1	.	TRBJ2-5	.	TGCGCCAGCAGCGCTCTGTACAGGGAAGAGACCCAGTACTTC	CASSALYREETQYF
TRBV7-2	.	TRBJ2-3	TRBD1	TGTGCCAGCAGCGTAGCCGGGACAGGGTACGAGGATACGCAGTATTTT	CASSVAGTGYEDTQYF
TRBV19	.	TRBJ1-4	.	TGTGCCAGCGCAGCGACAGTGTTCGAAAAACTGTTTTTT	CASAATVFEKLFF
TRBV5-1	many	TRBJ1-6	TRBD1	TGCGCCAGCAGCAACAGGGGCCCGAAGGATTCACCCCTCCACTTT	CASSNRGPKDSPLHF
TRBV7-3	.	TRBJ2-6	.	TGTGCCAGCAGCCCCACCCGGGGGGCCAACGTCCTGACTTTC	CASSPTRGANVLTF
TRBV7-3	.	TRBJ1-6	.	TGTGCCGGCAGCCTAACAACGGGGTCACCCCTCCACTTT	CAGSLTTGSPLHF
TRBV5-1	.	TRBJ2-5	TRBD2	TGCGCCAGCAGCTTCGGCGGACTAGGGACCCAGTACTTC	CASSFGGLGTQYF
TRBV28	.	TRBJ2-7	TRBD2	TGTGCCAGCAGTTCCCACGGGAGGGCCAATGACGAGCAGTACTTC	CASSSHGRANDEQYF
TRBV20-1	.	TRBJ1-1	TRBD1	TGCAGTGCTAGTCCAAACAGGGGGCTGGACGCTGAAGCTTTCTTT	CSASPNRGLDAEAFF
TRBV27	.	TRBJ1-5	.	TGTGCCAGCAGTCCGTCGGGGGGAGTCTATCAGCCCCAGCATTTT	CASSPSGGVYQPQHF
TRBV10-1	few	TRBJ2-7	TRBD2	TGCGCCAGCTCCACTAGCGGGAGCCCCGAGCAGTACTTC	CASSTSGSPEQYF
TRBV19	.	TRBJ2-3	TRBD1	TGTGCCAGTAGTCTGAACCGGGACAGGGTAACAGATACGCAGTATTTT	CASSLNRDRVTDTQYF
TRBV2	.	TRBJ2-2	TRBD2	TGTGCCAGCAGTCTTACGGGACTAGTTAACGGGGAGCTGTTTTTT	CASSLTGLVNGELFF
TRBV5-1	.	TRBJ2-2	TRBD1	TGCGCCAGCAGCGTGACAGGGACCGGGGAGCTGTTTTTT	CASSVTGTGELFF
TRBV27	few	TRBJ2-7	.	TGTGCCAGCAGTTTATCGACAGTTTTCGAGCAGTACTTC	CASSLSTVFEQYF
TRBV28	.	TRBJ2-7	TRBD1	TGTGCCAGCAGCACACCGGGACAGGGGTACGAGCAGTACTTC	CASSTPGQGYEQYF
TRBV29-1	.	TRBJ1-1	.	TGCAGCGTTGAGCGACAGCGGAACACTGAAGCTTTCTTT	CSVERQRNTEAFF
TRBV9	.	TRBJ2-7	TRBD2	TGTGCCAGCAGCCCAAGTAGCGGGTGGAGCTCCTACGAGCAGTACTTC	CASSPSSGWSSYEQYF
TRBV2	.	TRBJ2-7	.	TGTGCCAGCGGAGGCAATCCCTACGAGCAGTACTTC	CASGGNPYEQYF
TRBV5-6	.	TRBJ1-3	.	TGTGCCAGCAGCTTGGCGGGGTCTGGAAACACCATATATTTT	CASSLAGSGNTIYF
TRBV24-1	.	TRBJ2-1	TRBD1	TGTGCCACCAGTGAACCCCCCGGGACAGGGAGCTCCTACAATGAGCAGTTCTTC	CATSEPPGTGSSYNEQFF
TRBV28	.	TRBJ1-4	TRBD1	TGTGCCAGCAGCGAGGGGGCGACTAATGAAAAACTGTTTTTT	CASSEGATNEKLFF
TRBV2	.	TRBJ2-3	.	TGTGCCAGCAGCAGAAGCAGCGGCACAGATACGCAGTATTTT	CASSRSSGTDTQYF
TRBV18	.	TRBJ1-6	.	TGTGCCAGCTCACCAGGGACACTCTATAATTCACCCCTCCACTTT	CASSPGTLYNSPLHF
TRBV5-6	.	TRBJ1-1	.	TGTGCCAGCAGCTTGGGGCCGTGGACAGAAGCTTTCTTT	CASSLGPWTEAFF
TRBV3-1/TRBV3-2	.	TRBJ1-2	TRBD1	TGTGCCAGCAGCCAAGAACAGGGGGCGAATGGCTACACCTTC	CASSQEQGANGYTF
TRBV2	.	TRBJ2-1	.	TGTGCAAGCAAGGGACTGTGGGCAGATCATGAGCAGTTCTTC	CASKGLWADHEQFF
TRBV30	.	TRBJ1-4	.	TGTGCCTGGGAGCGTCCCGGGGGATCGGGAGGTGAAAAACTGTTTTTT	CAWERPGGSGGEKLFF
TRBV28	.	TRBJ2-1	TRBD1	TGTGCCAGCCAGGGGGCTTCCTACAATGAGCAGTTCTTC	CASQGASYNEQFF
TRBV29-1	many	TRBJ2-1	TRBD2	TGCAGCGTTGGGAGCGGGAGTAGTGAGCAGTTCTTC	CSVGSGSSEQFF
TRBV6-2/TRBV6-3	once	TRBJ2-3	TRBD2	TGTGCCAGCAGTTCCGCGGGGGGCCGCACAGATACGCAGTATTTT	CASSSAGGRTDTQYF
TRBV7-2	.	TRBJ2-1	TRBD1	TGTGCCAGCAGCTTAGAAAGACAGGGGAAGATTTACAATGAGCAGTTCTTC	CASSLERQGKIYNEQFF
TRBV6-1	.	TRBJ2-2	TRBD2	TGTGCCAGCAGTGAGACTAGCGTCGGGGAGCTGTTTTTT	CASSETSVGELFF
TRBV19	.	TRBJ2-1	.	TGTGCCAGTAGTATAGGGCTTGAGCAGTTCTTC	CASSIGLEQFF
TRBV4-3	.	TRBJ1-2	.	TGCGCCAGCAGCCGGGTAACAGGGAACTATGGCTACACCTTC	CASSRVTGNYGYTF
TRBV6-2/TRBV6-3	.	TRBJ2-3	TRBD1	TGTGCCAGCAGTCAGTGGGACAGGAGCACAGATACGCAGTATTTT	CASSQWDRSTDTQYF
TRBV7-8	.	TRBJ2-7	TRBD2	TGTGCCAGCAGTCCGATAGCGGGAGGAGGCAACGAGCAGTACTTC	CASSPIAGGGNEQYF
TRBV5-1	.	TRBJ2-1	TRBD2	TGCGCCAGCAGCTTGGGCGCGGGAGGATCCTACAATGAGCAGTTCTTC	CASSLGAGGSYNEQFF
TRBV5-1	.	TRBJ2-2	TRBD2	TGCGCCAGCAGCTTGAGTTTGGGCGGGAGAGGCACCGGGGAGCTGTTTTTT	CASSLSLGGRGTGELFF